These 25 T cell receptor beta chains were all obtained from the same sample, sequenced in a study of OX40 agonist ivuxolimab in advanced cancers. The library came from the immunoSEQ multiplex PCR assay. TCRdb retrieved this table from immuneACCESS and kept in-frame rearrangements only. Not all clones are present; in checked studies, unresolved V genes account for under half, and no reason is known for the remainder. This sample gives 50,000 to 65,000 clones in total; around 90% of them show up just once. Roughly 0.69% of the sample is in the top ten clones. The sequencing used CD4+ or CD8+ T cells sorted from blood, collected in a trial of the OX40 agonist ivuxolimab. The source is an adult with an advanced solid tumor such as melanoma, head and neck, liver or kidney cancer.

The chain is built from TRBV9 and TRBJ2-5; no reliable D call. This CDR3 has 16 amino acids. V gave up 4 bases and J gave up 4 bases, with 20 bases separating them. Germline values: CDR1 SGDLS, CDR2 YYNGEE. CDR3 protein: CASSQFGATLPETQYF. CDR3 DNA: TGTGCCAGCAGCCAGTTTGGAGCCACGTTGCCAGAGACCCAGTACTTC. Filled out from reference TRBV9 and TRBJ2-5, the complete variable domain reads DSGVTQTPKHLITATGQRVTLRCSPRSGDLSVYWYQQSLDQGLQFLIQYYNGEERAKGNILERFSAQQFPDLHSELNLSSLELGDSALYFCASSQFGATLPETQYFGPGTRLLVL.

The chain links TRBV6-5 to TRBJ1-4; D not certain. The V end lost 5 bases, the J end lost 4 bases, and 2 bases lay between the germline ends. The CDR3 loop spans 11 amino acids. Germline loops: CDR1 MNHEY, CDR2 SVGAGI. The CDR3 sequence: CASSNNEKLFF. CDR3 DNA: TGTGCCAGCAGTAATAATGAAAAACTGTTTTTT.

The chain joins TRBV19 to TRBJ1-2; weak D call: TRBD1 (5 bases). Trimming shortened V by 0 bases and J by 13 bases, and 18 bases separated the two germline ends. CDR3 length: 14 amino acids. Germline V CDR1 and CDR2: LNHDA, SQIVND (reference sequence). CDR3 sequence reads: CASSIDKRGRESTF. CDR3 coding DNA: TGTGCCAGTAGTATAGATAAGAGGGGCAGAGAGAGCACCTTC.

The chain's CDR3 is CASSLAATSNEQFF. The CDR3 coding sequence is TGTGCCAGCAGCTTAGCAGCGACTAGCAATGAGCAGTTCTTC. V is TRBV7-9 and J is TRBJ2-1, with D possibly matching TRBD2 (6 bases). Germline CDR1 and CDR2: SEHNR and FQNEAQ (reference sequence). Trimming stripped 0 bases from V and 6 bases from J, with 9 bases between. The CDR3 contains 14 residues.

V usage is TRBV13 and J usage is TRBJ2-6; the D gene is possibly TRBD2 (5 bases). There are 15 residues in the CDR3. V gave up 6 bases and J gave up 1 base, with 10 bases separating them. Germline V CDR1 and CDR2: PRHDT, FYEKMQ (reference sequence). The CDR3 nucleotides read TGTGCCAGCAGACGAGGGTTTTCTGGGGCCAACGTCCTGACTTTC. This translates into CASRRGFSGANVLTF.

This clone has a single count. This sequence joins TRBV11-2 and TRBJ1-1; 9 nucleotides agree with TRBD1. This CDR3 comprises 15 residues. The V gene end was trimmed by 5 bases and the J gene end by 1 base; junction bases not matched to a gene: 5. Germline CDR1 and CDR2: SGHAT and FQNNGV. CDR3 residues: CASSVRTGENTEAFF. As DNA, the CDR3 is TGTGCCAGCAGCGTTCGGACAGGGGAGAACACTGAAGCTTTCTTT.

The chain employs TRBV7-3 and TRBJ1-2; the match to TRBD1 covers 7 bases. Germline CDR1 and CDR2: SGHTA and FQGTGA. The CDR3 loop spans 15 amino acids. After removal of 5 bases from V and 2 bases from J, the junction contained 8 bases not matched to a gene. CDR3 nucleotide sequence: TGTGCCAGCAGCCCAGCAGGGGGGATGAACTATGGCTACACCTTC. This encodes CASSPAGGMNYGYTF.

The chain couples TRBV7-6 to TRBJ2-2; D remains ambiguous. Trimming removed 4 bases from V and 5 bases from J, with 8 bases in between. This CDR3 has 13 amino acids. Germline values: CDR1 SGHVS, CDR2 FNYEAQ. The CDR3 reads CASSYTETGELFF. In DNA, the CDR3 is TGTGCCAGCAGCTACACCGAAACCGGGGAGCTGTTTTTT.

This chain links TRBV29-1 with TRBJ1-2, with a possible D match to TRBD1 (6 bases). With 4 bases removed from V and 8 bases from J, the gap between germline ends came to 11 bases. Germline CDR1 and CDR2: SQVTM and ANQGSEA. The CDR3 has 11 amino acids. The CDR3: CSVAEGGGYTF. The DNA of the CDR3 is TGCAGCGTTGCCGAGGGGGGAGGCTACACCTTC. Supplemented by reference TRBV29-1 and TRBJ1-2, the full variable domain reads SAVISQKPSRDICQRGTSLTIQCQVDSQVTMMFWYRQQPGQSLTLIATANQGSEATYESGFVIDKFPISRPNLTFSTLTVSNMSPEDSSIYLCSVAEGGGYTFGSGTRLTVV.

The V call is TRBV9, the J call TRBJ2-2; the match to TRBD1 covers 11 bases. Germline V gene data show CDR1 as SGDLS and CDR2 as YYNGEE. This CDR3 spans 15 amino acids. The trim removed 4 bases at V and 5 bases at J, leaving 4 bases unmatched. The CDR3 DNA reads TGTGCCAGCAGCCTAGGGACAGGGGGTACCGGGGAGCTGTTTTTT. This translates into CASSLGTGGTGELFF.

This chain connects TRBV4-1 to TRBJ1-2; D is perhaps TRBD1 (6 bases). CDR3 length: 15 residues. Germline V gene sequence: CDR1 MGHRA, CDR2 YSYEKL. V dropped 5 bases and J dropped 0 bases, with 13 bases sitting between them. The CDR3 nucleotides read TGCGCCAGCAGCGACCGGGACATAACTAACTATGGCTACACCTTC. It translates to CASSDRDITNYGYTF.

In its sample, this clone was seen a few times. The V and J genes are TRBV2 and TRBJ1-5; D unclear. V lost 7 bases, J lost 3 bases, and 16 bases lay in between. This CDR3 is built from 15 residues. Germline-derived CDR1 and CDR2 are SNHLY and FYNNEI. Here the CDR3 DNA reads TGTGCCAGCACCTTGGGCCCGTACCTCAATCAGCCCCAGCATTTT. This sequence encodes CASTLGPYLNQPQHF.

This chain joins TRBV30 and TRBJ1-5; D not certain. Trimming removed 6 bases at V and 0 bases at J, with 9 bases between. The CDR3 loop spans 13 amino acids. Germline V gene data show CDR1 as GTSNPN and CDR2 as SVGIG (reference sequence). CDR3 protein: CACQSDSNQPQHF. The DNA of the CDR3 is TGTGCCTGCCAATCGGATAGCAATCAGCCCCAGCATTTT.

CDR3 DNA: TGTGCCACCAGCAGAGATCTGCGGGGAATCTATGGCTACACCTTC. This codes for CATSRDLRGIYGYTF. J is TRBJ1-2 and V is TRBV15; D gene ambiguous. The CDR3 covers 15 residues. In germline, CDR1 is LNHNV, CDR2 YYDKDF (reference sequence). V was cut by 0 bases and J by 4 bases, with 12 bases left in between.

The chain recombines TRBV5-1 with TRBJ1-2; perhaps TRBD1 as D (5 bases). Trimming shortened V by 7 bases and J by 2 bases, and 12 bases separated the two germline ends. Looked up from germline, CDR1 is SGHRS and CDR2 is YFSETQ. This CDR3 region has 13 residues. CDR3 coding DNA: TGCGCCAGCCGGACCGGGGGGAACTATGGCTACACCTTC. Its protein product is CASRTGGNYGYTF.

The chain combines TRBV4-1 with TRBJ1-2; a possible D gene is TRBD1 (5 bases). Trimming stripped 4 bases from V and 4 bases from J, with 13 bases between. Germline V gene data show CDR1 as MGHRA and CDR2 as YSYEKL. The CDR3 is 14 amino acids. The CDR3: CASSPPGQSYGYTF. CDR3 nucleotides: TGCGCCAGCAGCCCCCCGGGGCAGAGCTATGGCTACACCTTC.

The chain carries TRBV29-1 and TRBJ1-2; no reliable D call. With 2 bases removed from V and 8 bases from J, the gap between germline ends came to 18 bases. CDR3 size: 14 residues. Germline values: CDR1 SQVTM, CDR2 ANQGSEA. The CDR3 loop is CSVEIVYRSGGYTF. The CDR3, as DNA: TGCAGCGTTGAAATAGTTTACCGAAGCGGCGGCTACACCTTC. Full variable domain (outside the CDR3, taken from reference TRBV29-1 and TRBJ1-2): SAVISQKPSRDICQRGTSLTIQCQVDSQVTMMFWYRQQPGQSLTLIATANQGSEATYESGFVIDKFPISRPNLTFSTLTVSNMSPEDSSIYLCSVEIVYRSGGYTFGSGTRLTVV.

The chain is built from TRBV5-6 and TRBJ1-2; 8 nucleotides line up with TRBD1. This CDR3 is 15 amino acids long. Germline CDR1 reads SGHDT; CDR2 reads YYEEEE. V trimming: 4 bases; J trimming: 4 bases; junction bases outside the gene matches: 9. CDR3 nucleotide sequence: TGTGCCAGCAGCCCACGGACAGGGCGAGGCTATGGCTACACCTTC. Translation gives CASSPRTGRGYGYTF. Filled out from reference TRBV5-6 and TRBJ1-2, the complete variable domain reads DAGVTQSPTHLIKTRGQQVTLRCSPKSGHDTVSWYQQALGQGPQFIFQYYEEEERQRGNFPDRFSGHQFPNYSSELNVNALLLGDSALYLCASSPRTGRGYGYTFGSGTRLTVV.

This chain uses TRBV11-3 with TRBJ2-1, with D perhaps TRBD2 (6 bases). Between the trimmed V and J ends, which lost 1 base and 8 bases, there was a span of 12 bases. Germline V CDR1 and CDR2: SGHNT, YENEEA. This CDR3 has 14 residues. The CDR3 DNA sequence: TGTGCCAGCAGCTTAGGTGAAGGAGGGGATGAGCAGTTCTTC. This sequence encodes CASSLGEGGDEQFF. Full variable domain (rest looked up from reference TRBV11-3 and TRBJ2-1): EAGVVQSPRYKIIEKKQPVAFWCNPISGHNTLYWYLQNLGQGPELLIRYENEEAVDDSQLPKDRFSAERLKGVDSTLKIQPAELGDSAVYLCASSLGEGGDEQFFGPGTRLTVL.

The CDR3 coding sequence is TGTGCCAGCCATGATCAGGGGCGTTCCTATGGCTACACCTTC. Its translation is CASHDQGRSYGYTF. The chain has TRBV7-2 and TRBJ1-2, with D possibly being TRBD1 (6 bases). Between the trimmed V and J ends, which lost 8 bases and 4 bases, there was a span of 17 bases. Germline CDR1 and CDR2: SGHTA and FQGNSA. CDR3 size: 14 residues.

The rearrangement links TRBV6-1 to TRBJ2-7; tentatively, D is TRBD1 (6 bases). CDR3 length: 11 amino acids. Germline loops: CDR1 MNHNS, CDR2 SASEGT. V lost 7 bases, J lost 6 bases, and 10 bases lay in between. Written as DNA, the CDR3 is TGTGCCAGCAACAGGGATGCCGAGCAGTACTTC. Amino acids: CASNRDAEQYF.

This sequence joins TRBV25-1 and TRBJ2-4, with D maybe TRBD2 (6 bases). The CDR3 has 15 amino acids. The V gene's germline CDR1 is MGHDK and CDR2 SYGVNS. V was cut by 4 bases and J by 0 bases, with 10 bases left in between. In nucleotides, the CDR3 is TGTGCCAGCAGTGTTGGAGGGATAGCCAAAAACATTCAGTACTTC. It yields the protein CASSVGGIAKNIQYF.

The chain uses TRBV6-5 and TRBJ2-7; D unresolved. V was pared by 4 bases and J by 0 bases, with 13 bases between. The germline CDR1 and CDR2 sequences are MNHEY and SVGAGI. The CDR3 spans 15 residues. The CDR3 region has the DNA TGTGCCAGCAGTTCCCTCAGACGTAGCTCCTACGAGCAGTACTTC. Its translation: CASSSLRRSSYEQYF.

The chain recombines TRBV7-2 with TRBJ1-2; 8 bases agree with TRBD1. In germline, CDR1 is SGHTA, CDR2 FQGNSA. Germline trimming cut 5 bases from V and 8 bases from J; bases unmatched to any gene: 10. This CDR3 region has 14 residues. The CDR3 loop reads CASSTGQGTKGYTF. In nucleotides, the CDR3 is TGTGCCAGCAGCACCGGACAGGGAACGAAGGGCTACACCTTC.

This chain links TRBV5-6 with TRBJ1-2, with 10 bases lining up with TRBD1. Germline V gene lookup returns CDR1 SGHDT and CDR2 YYEEEE. With V trimmed by 4 bases and J by 4 bases, 10 bases remained unmatched. The CDR3 sequence is 16 residues long. The CDR3 sequence is CASSTGVRQGAYGYTF. In DNA, the CDR3 is TGTGCCAGCAGCACAGGGGTCCGACAGGGGGCCTATGGCTACACCTTC. The full variable domain, completed using reference TRBV5-6 and TRBJ1-2, is DAGVTQSPTHLIKTRGQQVTLRCSPKSGHDTVSWYQQALGQGPQFIFQYYEEEERQRGNFPDRFSGHQFPNYSSELNVNALLLGDSALYLCASSTGVRQGAYGYTFGSGTRLTVV.